Listed below are T cell receptor beta chains from one sample, sequenced in a study of blood T cell repertoires in COVID-19. Libraries were prepared by immunoSEQ multiplex PCR; TCRdb keeps only in-frame clonotypes and omits some of them. The data show about 190,000 clones, with 85% to 90% seen just once and about 2.6% held by the top ten. The sample comprised peripheral blood. These receptor sequences come from a middle-aged man with active or convalescent COVID-19. Both conserved end residues are part of each CDR3. The D gene is left open where the match is weak. Size is omitted from some rows. Given values are once, few, many or a class for expanded clones.

abundance: .
d_gene: .
v_gene: TRBV28
j_gene: TRBJ1-1
CDR3nt: TGTGCCAGCAGTTCCCCCTCCATCAGGCCCGAAGCTTTCTTT
CDR3aa: CASSSPSIRPEAFF

abundance: once
d_gene: .
v_gene: TRBV27
j_gene: TRBJ1-5
CDR3nt: TGTGCCAGCAGTTTGGTTTCGCCTAATAGCAATCAGCCCCAGCATTTT
CDR3aa: CASSLVSPNSNQPQHF

abundance: .
d_gene: .
v_gene: TRBV30
j_gene: TRBJ1-2
CDR3nt: TGTGCCTGGAGTGAACAGCCCTATGGCTACACCTTC
CDR3aa: CAWSEQPYGYTF

abundance: .
d_gene: TRBD1
v_gene: TRBV27
j_gene: TRBJ2-3
CDR3nt: TGTGCCAGTAAGAAGGGACAGGCGGTCAGAGATACGCAGTATTTT
CDR3aa: CASKKGQAVRDTQYF

abundance: .
d_gene: .
v_gene: TRBV30
j_gene: TRBJ2-7
CDR3nt: TGTGCCTGGTGGGACACGGAAACCTACGAGCAGTACTTC
CDR3aa: CAWWDTETYEQYF